Listed below are T cell receptor beta chains from one sample, sequenced in a study of cytomegalovirus exposure and HLA in healthy donors. Generated by immunoSEQ multiplex PCR, the TCRdb table keeps only in-frame clones and is missing some. The sample holds roughly 190,000 clones, about 85% seen once. Sequencing was performed on PBMCs. The source of these receptors is a boy under 10 years old in good health and CMV-seronegative. Both conserved end residues are part of each CDR3. The order of the fields is clone size, J gene, CDR3 length, V gene, D gene, CDR3 protein, CDR3 DNA. D genes are given only for firm matches. Where a row states a size, it is once, few, many or the class of an expanded clone; other rows omit it.

size: NA
J: TRBJ2-1
length: 14
V: TRBV30
D: TRBD2
CDR3: CASTSSGGLGEQFF
DNA: TGTGCCTCAACCTCTAGCGGGGGCCTAGGGGAGCAGTTCTTC

size: NA
J: TRBJ1-1
length: 15
V: TRBV28
D: NA
CDR3: CATAPRGMEDTEAFF
DNA: TGTGCCACCGCCCCGAGGGGGATGGAGGACACTGAAGCTTTCTTT

size: NA
J: TRBJ2-1
length: 13
V: TRBV9
D: TRBD2
CDR3: CASSVHRLAEQFF
DNA: TGTGCCAGCAGCGTACATAGACTAGCGGAGCAGTTCTTC

size: NA
J: TRBJ2-1
length: 19
V: TRBV5-1
D: TRBD2
CDR3: CASTLARLAGPSSYNEQFF
DNA: TGCGCCAGCACCCTGGCGCGACTAGCGGGGCCTAGCTCCTACAATGAGCAGTTCTTC

size: NA
J: TRBJ2-7
length: 15
V: TRBV4-2
D: NA
CDR3: CASSQAGGSSYEQYF
DNA: TGTGCCAGCAGCCAAGCGGGGGGCAGCTCCTACGAGCAGTACTTC

size: NA
J: TRBJ1-5
length: 15
V: TRBV28
D: TRBD1
CDR3: CASSLGDRGRQPQHF
DNA: TGTGCCAGCAGTTTGGGGGACAGGGGTCGTCAGCCCCAGCATTTT

size: NA
J: TRBJ1-2
length: 13
V: TRBV2
D: NA
CDR3: CASAIGGVDGYTF
DNA: TGTGCCAGTGCCATCGGGGGGGTAGATGGCTACACCTTC

size: NA
J: TRBJ2-3
length: 14
V: TRBV5-4
D: NA
CDR3: CASSFAGSTDTQYF
DNA: TGTGCCAGCAGCTTTGCGGGGAGCACAGATACGCAGTATTTT

size: NA
J: TRBJ2-1
length: 16
V: TRBV7-9
D: NA
CDR3: CASSLTLGGKYNEQFF
DNA: TGTGCCAGCAGCTTAACACTGGGCGGGAAGTACAATGAGCAGTTCTTC

size: NA
J: TRBJ1-2
length: 15
V: TRBV18
D: NA
CDR3: CASSPRSGFDYGYTF
DNA: TGTGCCAGCTCACCACGGTCAGGGTTCGACTATGGCTACACCTTC

size: NA
J: TRBJ1-6
length: 14
V: TRBV29-1
D: TRBD1
CDR3: CSVGTGELHSPLHF
DNA: TGCAGCGTCGGGACAGGGGAATTGCACTCACCCCTCCACTTT

size: few
J: TRBJ2-6
length: 14
V: TRBV10-2
D: NA
CDR3: CASSTGSGANVLTF
DNA: TGCGCCAGCAGTACAGGTTCTGGGGCCAACGTCCTGACTTTC

size: once
J: TRBJ2-7
length: 16
V: TRBV25-1
D: NA
CDR3: CASSEDKETVIYEQYF
DNA: TGTGCCAGCAGTGAGGATAAGGAGACGGTGATTTACGAGCAGTACTTC

size: NA
J: TRBJ2-5
length: 16
V: TRBV7-9
D: NA
CDR3: CASSLFTGVLEETQYF
DNA: TGTGCCAGCAGCTTATTTACCGGGGTTTTGGAAGAGACCCAGTACTTC

size: NA
J: TRBJ2-3
length: 16
V: TRBV5-4
D: TRBD2
CDR3: CASSLIGGGLTDTQYF
DNA: TGTGCCAGCAGCTTGATCGGCGGGGGGCTCACAGATACGCAGTATTTT

size: NA
J: TRBJ2-1
length: 14
V: TRBV9
D: NA
CDR3: CASSVASLGNEQFF
DNA: TGTGCCAGCAGCGTGGCTAGTCTCGGCAATGAGCAGTTCTTC

size: NA
J: TRBJ2-3
length: 17
V: TRBV5-1
D: TRBD2
CDR3: CASSLDEREGFADTQYF
DNA: TGCGCCAGCAGCTTGGATGAGCGGGAGGGCTTCGCAGATACGCAGTATTTT

size: NA
J: TRBJ1-1
length: 14
V: TRBV7-2
D: NA
CDR3: CASSLDGGPTRAFF
DNA: TGTGCCAGCAGCTTAGATGGGGGCCCAACAAGAGCTTTCTTT

size: few
J: TRBJ2-2
length: 11
V: TRBV28
D: NA
CDR3: CASQNTGELFF
DNA: TGTGCCAGCCAGAACACCGGGGAGCTGTTTTTT

size: few
J: TRBJ1-1
length: 13
V: TRBV4-1
D: NA
CDR3: CASSQGQNTEAFF
DNA: TGCGCCAGCAGCCAAGGGCAGAACACTGAAGCTTTCTTT

size: NA
J: TRBJ2-1
length: 13
V: TRBV28
D: NA
CDR3: CANKKGPYNEQFF
DNA: TGTGCCAACAAAAAGGGGCCATACAATGAGCAGTTCTTC

size: NA
J: TRBJ1-3
length: 13
V: TRBV30
D: NA
CDR3: CAWRSGSGNTIYF
DNA: TGTGCCTGGAGATCAGGGTCTGGAAACACCATATATTTT

size: NA
J: TRBJ1-2
length: 13
V: TRBV30
D: NA
CDR3: CAWSVSGGYGYTF
DNA: TGTGCCTGGAGTGTATCCGGAGGGTATGGCTACACCTTC

size: NA
J: TRBJ2-7
length: 11
V: TRBV30
D: TRBD2
CDR3: CAWTTGGEQYF
DNA: TGTGCCTGGACTACGGGAGGCGAGCAGTACTTC

size: few
J: TRBJ2-7
length: 14
V: TRBV7-6
D: TRBD2
CDR3: CASSLARGDYEQYF
DNA: TGTGCCAGCAGCTTAGCCCGGGGGGACTACGAGCAGTACTTC

size: once
J: TRBJ1-5
length: 13
V: TRBV10-1
D: NA
CDR3: CATSQGSNQPQHF
DNA: TGCGCCACAAGTCAGGGGAGCAATCAGCCCCAGCATTTT

size: NA
J: TRBJ2-3
length: 17
V: TRBV5-1
D: TRBD2
CDR3: CASSLGLAGGSTDTQYF
DNA: TGCGCCAGCAGCTTGGGACTAGCGGGAGGAAGCACAGATACGCAGTATTTT

size: NA
J: TRBJ2-5
length: 16
V: TRBV28
D: TRBD1
CDR3: CASRLYLTGGQETQYF
DNA: TGTGCCAGCAGACTCTACCTTACAGGGGGCCAAGAGACCCAGTACTTC

size: NA
J: TRBJ2-5
length: 14
V: TRBV7-2
D: TRBD1
CDR3: CASSLGQYQETQYF
DNA: TGTGCCAGCAGCTTGGGACAGTACCAAGAGACCCAGTACTTC

size: NA
J: TRBJ2-5
length: 16
V: TRBV5-4
D: TRBD1
CDR3: CASSGPQTGDRETQYF
DNA: TGTGCCAGCAGCGGCCCCCAAACAGGGGATCGTGAGACCCAGTACTTC

size: NA
J: TRBJ2-7
length: 14
V: TRBV27
D: TRBD2
CDR3: CASGPGLAGYEQYF
DNA: TGTGCCAGCGGACCGGGACTAGCGGGCTACGAGCAGTACTTC

size: NA
J: TRBJ1-6
length: 15
V: TRBV6-1
D: NA
CDR3: CASTAGSDNNSPLHF
DNA: TGTGCCAGCACTGCCGGGAGTGACAATAATTCACCCCTCCACTTT

size: NA
J: TRBJ1-1
length: 18
V: TRBV19
D: TRBD1
CDR3: CASSIEFATGAPSTEAFF
DNA: TGTGCCAGTAGTATTGAGTTCGCGACAGGGGCCCCTAGCACTGAAGCTTTCTTT

size: NA
J: TRBJ1-3
length: 17
V: TRBV9
D: TRBD1
CDR3: CASSADPGTGLGNTIYF
DNA: TGTGCCAGCAGCGCTGATCCCGGGACAGGTCTTGGAAACACCATATATTTT

size: NA
J: TRBJ1-6
length: 14
V: TRBV5-6
D: NA
CDR3: CASSLGPRETPLHF
DNA: TGTGCCAGCAGCTTGGGTCCCAGGGAAACACCCCTCCACTTT